This TCR beta chain stems from a study of neurological immune-mediated disorders. This clonotype was seen at least ten times. One entry per CDR3 protein, called by TCRdb with MiXCR from the 5' RACE reads. This sample has approximately 50,000 distinct CDR3 sequences, with about 3% found just once. This clonotype was sampled from a man aged 40-49 years with multiple sclerosis. Sequenced input: PBMCs.

CDR3 amino acids: CASSLPSGGREGGTQYF. The CDR3 DNA reads as TGTGCCAGCAGCTTACCTAGCGGGGGCCGTGAGGGGGGGACCCAGTACTTC. The gene calls are TRBV7-8 and TRBJ2-5, with 10 bases that match TRBD2. Per the germline V gene, CDR1 is SGHVS and CDR2 is FQNEAQ. V lost 2 bases and J lost 7; bases outside the gene matches: 13. The CDR3 is made up of 17 amino acids.